Listed here are 20 T cell receptor beta chains from one sample, sequenced in a study of cytomegalovirus exposure and HLA in healthy donors. PCR employed 60 Vbeta and 13 Jbeta primers. The repertoire was sequenced with immunoSEQ multiplex PCR; TCRdb's copy has only in-frame clones and lacks some. The table includes some 180,000 clones, 77% detected once. The sequenced sample was PBMCs. The source is a man between 18 and 35 years old in good health and CMV-seronegative.

The V and J genes are TRBV4-3 and TRBJ1-3; a weak D match, TRBD1 (6 bases). V was cut by 1 base and J by 0 bases, with 10 bases left in between. CDR1 and CDR2 from the germline V gene are LGHNA and YSLEER. This CDR3 contains 16 residues. CDR3 coding DNA: TGCGCCAGCAGCCAAGGGGGACAAAGCTCTGGAAACACCATATATTTT. Its translation: CASSQGGQSSGNTIYF.

Comment on this clone: This sample also contains other DNA sequences that code for the same CDR3. The rearrangement joins TRBV18 to TRBJ2-1; 12 bases are shared with TRBD2. The ends lost 6 bases at V and 7 bases at J; junction bases unmatched: 4. CDR3 length: 14 amino acids. Germline V gene data show CDR1 as KGHSH and CDR2 as LQKENI. The CDR3 is CASSPGLAGNEQFF. CDR3 nucleotides: TGTGCCAGCTCGCCAGGACTAGCGGGAAATGAGCAGTTCTTC.

V usage is TRBV5-6 and J usage is TRBJ2-7, with TRBD1 identical over 7 bases. Germline V gene sequence: CDR1 SGHDT, CDR2 YYEEEE. V lost 4 bases, J lost 3 bases, and 16 bases stayed unmatched. The CDR3 loop spans 17 amino acids. CDR3 loop: CASSSRRRGQRNYEQYF. DNA of the CDR3: TGTGCCAGCAGCAGTAGACGTCGGGGACAGAGAAACTACGAGCAGTACTTC.

The chain carries TRBV7-9 and TRBJ2-3; 7 bases align to TRBD2. After removal of 4 bases from V and 4 bases from J, the junction contained 11 bases not matched to a gene. The CDR3 contains 16 residues. Germline lookup yields CDR1 SEHNR and CDR2 FQNEAQ (reference sequence). CDR3 bases: TGTGCCAGCAGCTCACTGGAAGCGGGGCGGGCAGATACGCAGTATTTT. It is translated as CASSSLEAGRADTQYF.

Only a few counts were recorded for this clone. V usage is TRBV6-6 and J usage is TRBJ1-1; D is unclear. Germline V gene lookup returns CDR1 MNHNY and CDR2 SVGAGI (reference sequence). Trimming removed 0 bases from V and 2 bases from J, with 10 bases in between. The CDR3 loop spans 15 amino acids. CDR3 bases: TGTGCCAGCAGTTACTCCGAGCCCCCTAACACTGAAGCTTTCTTT. This gives the protein CASSYSEPPNTEAFF.

The chain uses TRBV6-1 and TRBJ1-2, with 10 positions matching TRBD1. CDR1 and CDR2 from the germline V gene are MNHNS and SASEGT. With V trimmed by 2 bases and J by 6 bases, 9 bases remained unmatched. This CDR3 spans 16 amino acids. CDR3 amino acids: CASSEWIGQGENGYTF. CDR3 sequence (DNA): TGTGCCAGCAGTGAATGGATTGGACAGGGGGAAAATGGCTACACCTTC.

This chain joins TRBV6-6 and TRBJ1-2; D not certain. The ends were cut back, 2 bases at V and 6 bases at J, with 10 bases in the middle. This CDR3 is 13 amino acids long. Germline loops: CDR1 MNHNY, CDR2 SVGAGI (reference sequence). This CDR3 is CASSYGPGDGYTF. The DNA of the CDR3 is TGTGCCAGCAGTTACGGGCCGGGAGATGGCTACACCTTC.

The rearrangement joins TRBV27 to TRBJ1-5; 9 nucleotides line up with TRBD1. The trim removed 4 bases at V and 7 bases at J, leaving 8 bases unmatched. The CDR3 is 15 residues long. The V gene's germline CDR1 is MNHEY and CDR2 SMNVEV (reference sequence). The CDR3 here is CASSSLGTGMQPQHF. The CDR3 DNA follows: TGTGCCAGCAGTTCCCTAGGGACAGGGATGCAGCCCCAGCATTTT.

This clone appeared a few times. This rearrangement joins TRBV19 to TRBJ1-2; no clear D. V lost 1 base, J lost 9 bases, and 18 bases lay in between. The germline V gene encodes CDR1 LNHDA and CDR2 SQIVND (reference sequence). The CDR3 has 15 residues. The CDR3 spells CASSIAPPYSGSYTF. The CDR3 DNA is TGTGCCAGTAGTATAGCCCCCCCCTACTCGGGAAGCTACACCTTC.

In its sample, this clone was seen a few times. DNA for the CDR3: TGTGCCTGGACACTCAGGGATCTGACCGGGGAGCTGTTTTTT. It encodes CAWTLRDLTGELFF. This chain connects TRBV30 to TRBJ2-2; possible D gene TRBD1, 5 bases. Between the trimmed V and J ends, which lost 4 bases and 5 bases, there was a span of 14 bases. Germline V CDR1 and CDR2: GTSNPN, SVGIG (reference sequence). This CDR3 contains 14 residues.

The chain has TRBV7-9 and TRBJ2-3, with TRBD1 as a possible D gene (5 bases). CDR1 is SEHNR and CDR2 is FQNEAQ in the germline V gene (reference sequence). The CDR3 is made up of 14 amino acids. V lost 5 bases and J lost 1, with 10 bases in between. CDR3 nucleotide sequence: TGTGCCAGCAGCACTATAGGGGGCACAGATACGCAGTATTTT. Translation: CASSTIGGTDTQYF.

The chain links TRBV30 to TRBJ1-2, with D perhaps matching TRBD1 (6 bases). V was cut by 0 bases and J by 5 bases, with 22 bases left in between. This CDR3 spans 17 amino acids. In germline, CDR1 is GTSNPN, CDR2 SVGIG (reference sequence). CDR3 residues: CAWSVRVGQTNSYGYTF. CDR3 nucleotides: TGTGCCTGGAGTGTACGAGTAGGACAGACAAATTCTTATGGCTACACCTTC.

The rearrangement links TRBV4-1 to TRBJ2-7; 10 bases are a match to TRBD2. After removal of 4 bases from V and 3 bases from J, the junction contained 21 bases not matched to a gene. From germline, CDR1 is MGHRA and CDR2 YSYEKL. CDR3 size: 20 residues. The CDR3 bases are TGCGCCAGCAGCCTCAAGATAATATTTCGCCTAGCGGGAGAACACTACGAGCAGTACTTC. Its translation: CASSLKIIFRLAGEHYEQYF.

The V and J genes are TRBV4-2 and TRBJ2-2; D remains ambiguous. The V gene's germline CDR1 is LGHNA and CDR2 YNFKEQ. The CDR3 is 18 amino acids. Trimming shortened V by 1 base and J by 6 bases, and 21 bases separated the two germline ends. CDR3 protein: CASSQAPWAENVAGELFF. The CDR3 DNA is TGTGCCAGCAGCCAAGCCCCCTGGGCAGAAAATGTCGCCGGGGAGCTGTTTTTT.

The V gene is TRBV30, the J gene TRBJ1-5; weak D call: TRBD1 (5 bases). The germline V gene encodes CDR1 GTSNPN and CDR2 SVGIG (reference sequence). The CDR3 has 13 residues. The V end was cut by 5 bases, the J end by 6 bases, with 14 bases between. The CDR3 coding sequence is TGTGCCTGGGCCGGGGGGAACGGTCAGCCCCAGCATTTT. Protein product: CAWAGGNGQPQHF.

The chain joins TRBV4-3 to TRBJ2-3; possible D gene TRBD1, 5 bases. The germline gives CDR1 LGHNA, CDR2 YSLEER. The V end was cut by 1 base, the J end by 0 bases, with 11 bases between. The CDR3 length is 16 residues. CDR3 in amino acids: CASSQGGAASTDTQYF. The CDR3 DNA reads as TGCGCCAGCAGCCAAGGGGGCGCCGCTAGCACAGATACGCAGTATTTT.

The DNA for the CDR3 is TGTGCCAGCAGCATTTCTAGCGGGGGTTCTTACGAGCAGTACTTC. Translating it yields CASSISSGGSYEQYF. The V and J genes are TRBV7-2 and TRBJ2-7; 10 nucleotides match TRBD2. The CDR3 is made up of 15 amino acids. V lost 5 bases to trimming and J lost 4 bases; unmatched junction nucleotides: 8. Germline-derived CDR1 and CDR2 are SGHTA and FQGNSA.

The chain combines TRBV29-1 with TRBJ1-1, with 11 bases that match TRBD1. The length of the CDR3 is 13 residues. Germline V gene lookup returns CDR1 SQVTM and CDR2 ANQGSEA. V lost 5 bases to trimming and J lost 6 bases; unmatched junction nucleotides: 5. DNA for the CDR3: TGCAGCGTTTACGGACAGGGGGCCCCTGAAGCTTTCTTT. Its translation: CSVYGQGAPEAFF.

The chain uses TRBV11-1 and TRBJ2-3; TRBD2 is a possible D gene (6 bases). The length of the CDR3 is 16 residues. Germline loops: CDR1 SGHAT, CDR2 FQDESV (reference sequence). Trimming removed 7 bases from V and 8 bases from J, with 25 bases in between. The CDR3 DNA is TGTGCCAGCACCCCAACAACCGGGACCCGGGGGAGTACGCAGTATTTT. Protein sequence: CASTPTTGTRGSTQYF.

The chain employs TRBV4-1 and TRBJ2-7; D call uncertain. The germline V and J ends were trimmed by 6 bases and 2 bases, with 8 bases remaining between them. CDR1 MGHRA and CDR2 YSYEKL come from the germline V gene. The CDR3 spans 12 residues. The DNA for the CDR3 is TGCGCCAGCAGGACTGTCCCCTACGAGCAGTACTTC. It encodes CASRTVPYEQYF.